What follows are 25 T cell receptor beta chains derived from one specimen sequenced in a study of T cells in Graves' hyperthyroidism and ophthalmopathy. RNA transcripts provided the source from which TCR beta CDR3 regions were amplified. HTBI primers were the set used in a first-round RT-PCR of the TCR CDR3. One entry per CDR3 protein results from TCRdb running MiXCR on the multiplex PCR reads. Here the sample spans approximately 210,000 distinct CDR3 sequences, approximately 17% being singletons. The material sequenced was blood. The receptors stem from a man aged 45-65 years with Graves' hyperthyroidism.

The chain uses TRBV2 and TRBJ1-2; D ambiguous. Trimming stripped 1 base from V and 7 bases from J, with 7 bases between. Germline lookup yields CDR1 SNHLY and CDR2 FYNNEI. The CDR3 runs to 12 residues. This CDR3 reads CASSEGGGGYTF. The CDR3 DNA follows: TGTGCCAGCAGTGAAGGGGGAGGTGGCTACACCTTC.

The chain joins TRBV7-2 to TRBJ2-1; 12 nucleotides match TRBD2. V gave up 4 bases and J gave up 0 bases; unmatched junction bases: 4. The CDR3 spans 17 residues. In germline, CDR1 is SGHTA, CDR2 FQGNSA. The CDR3 nucleotides read TGTGCCAGCAGCTATTGGACTAGCGGGACCTCCTACAATGAGCAGTTCTTC. It encodes CASSYWTSGTSYNEQFF.

The CDR3 region has the DNA TGTGCCACCAGTGATCCCGGGACAGGGGATCAGCCCCAGCATTTT. It codes for CATSDPGTGDQPQHF. The V gene is TRBV24-1, the J gene TRBJ1-5; 10 bases fit TRBD1. The germline V gene encodes CDR1 KGHDR and CDR2 SFDVKD. This CDR3 is 15 amino acids long. V gave up 3 bases and J gave up 5 bases; unmatched junction bases: 3.

The chain uses TRBV19 and TRBJ1-1, with D maybe TRBD1 (6 bases). In germline, CDR1 is LNHDA, CDR2 SQIVND (reference sequence). The CDR3 runs 14 residues. V lost 5 bases and J lost 4, with 14 bases in between. CDR3 in DNA: TGTGCCAGTAGTGCCCATCGGGACACCACTGAAGCTTTCTTT. It encodes CASSAHRDTTEAFF.

A word on this clonotype: Being one base from a much bigger clone, this may be a read error. The chain recombines TRBV18 with TRBJ2-4; TRBD1 might be the D (5 bases). The CDR3 contains 15 residues. Trimming pared 6 bases from V and 3 bases from J, leaving 15 bases between. Germline CDR1 KGHSH, CDR2 LQKENI. CDR3 loop: CASSEGVIVKNIQYF. In DNA, the CDR3 is TGTGCCAGCTCGGAAGGGGTGATAGTCAAAAACATTCAGTACTTC.

The chain links TRBV6-4 to TRBJ1-6, with 8 bases that match TRBD1. The germline V gene encodes CDR1 MRHNA and CDR2 SNTAGT. The V segment lost 0 bases and the J segment 0 bases; nucleotides outside the gene matches: 7. The CDR3 has 19 amino acids. CDR3 residues: CASSDSGQALGSYNSPLHF. In nucleotides, the CDR3 is TGTGCCAGCAGTGACTCGGGACAGGCCTTGGGCTCCTATAATTCACCCCTCCACTTT.

This clonotype was counted between two and nine times. The chain employs TRBV10-1 and TRBJ2-7; TRBD2 matches 9 bases. The CDR3 consists of 11 residues. After removal of 9 bases from V and 7 bases from J, the junction contained 4 bases not matched to a gene. Germline CDR1 reads WNHNN; CDR2 reads SYGVQD (reference sequence). CDR3 region: CARGLAREQYF. CDR3 DNA sequence: TGCGCCAGGGGACTAGCTCGGGAGCAGTACTTC.

This clonotype has more than one count but fewer than ten. This sequence joins TRBV20-1 and TRBJ1-5; no firm D call. V lost 0 bases and J lost 2, with 5 bases in between. This CDR3 is 13 amino acids long. CDR1 is DFQATT and CDR2 is SNEGSKA in the germline V gene (reference sequence). The CDR3: CSARDEGNQPQHF. CDR3 in DNA: TGCAGTGCTAGAGATGAGGGCAATCAGCCCCAGCATTTT.

This clonotype was counted ten times or more. The chain's CDR3 is CASSPRGSGANVLTF. The DNA of the CDR3 is TGTGCCAGCAGCCCGCGGGGCTCTGGGGCCAACGTCCTGACTTTC. This chain links TRBV3-1 with TRBJ2-6; D might be TRBD2 (6 bases). Germline V gene sequence: CDR1 LGHDT, CDR2 YNNKEL (reference sequence). This CDR3 has 15 residues. V lost 4 bases, J lost 0 bases, and 7 bases lay in between.

This clonotype showed up many times. The rearrangement joins TRBV28 to TRBJ2-4; D gene ambiguous. The CDR3 has 12 amino acids. V was trimmed by 6 bases and J by 6 bases, leaving 9 bases between them. Germline-derived CDR1 and CDR2 are MDHEN and SYDVKM. This CDR3 reads CASRAIGNIQYF. CDR3 sequence (DNA): TGTGCCAGCAGGGCCATTGGAAACATTCAGTACTTC.

There are a few counts of this clonotype. CDR3 nucleotide sequence: TGTGCCAGCAGCGTAGGGGACAGTAACCTATATGAAGCTTTCTTT. It translates to CASSVGDSNLYEAFF. The chain employs TRBV9 and TRBJ1-1, with 7 nucleotides matching TRBD1. This CDR3 region has 15 residues. Germline values: CDR1 SGDLS, CDR2 YYNGEE. V gave up 0 bases and J gave up 7 bases; unmatched junction bases: 9.

In this sample, this clonotype turned up many times. The chain employs TRBV6-1 and TRBJ2-1; no definite D call. V was shortened by 2 bases and J by 6 bases, with 14 bases between the two germline ends. The length of the CDR3 is 15 residues. CDR1 and CDR2 from the germline V gene are MNHNS and SASEGT. The DNA of the CDR3 is TGTGCCAGCAGTGAACCCGGCTTTTCGGGCAATGAGCAGTTCTTC. As protein: CASSEPGFSGNEQFF.

Many counts were recorded for this clonotype. DNA of the CDR3: TGTGCCAGCAGGGACAGGGTGCGGGAGACCCAGTACTTC. It translates to CASRDRVRETQYF. The chain couples TRBV2 to TRBJ2-5; 8 bases are shared with TRBD1. Per germline, CDR1 SNHLY and CDR2 FYNNEI. Losses at the gene ends were 6 bases for V and 5 bases for J; bases not matched to a gene: 5. There are 13 residues in the CDR3.

In its sample, this clonotype was seen many times. The gene calls are TRBV10-2 and TRBJ2-1; 11 bases are shared with TRBD2. The CDR3 runs to 15 residues. Germline CDR1 WSHSY, CDR2 SAAADI. The J segment lost 6 bases and the V segment lost 7 bases, leaving 8 bases of the junction unmatched. Written as DNA, the CDR3 is TGCGCCAGCACAACTAGCGGGAGTATCGGCAATGAGCAGTTCTTC. Translating it yields CASTTSGSIGNEQFF.

This clonotype showed up many times. The chain has TRBV29-1 and TRBJ2-5; D possibly corresponds to TRBD2 (6 bases). CDR1 and CDR2 from the germline V gene are SQVTM and ANQGSEA. The CDR3 has 12 residues. The CDR3 here is CSFGGGRETQYF. DNA of the CDR3: TGCAGTTTCGGTGGGGGGAGGGAGACCCAGTACTTC.

This clonotype was detected only a few times. The V and J genes are TRBV5-1 and TRBJ2-5; D possibly corresponds to TRBD1 (5 bases). V was trimmed by 2 bases and J by 5 bases, leaving 19 bases between them. The CDR3 totals 16 residues. Germline CDR1 and CDR2: SGHRS and YFSETQ. CDR3: CASSFGWGGREETQYF. The CDR3 bases are TGCGCCAGCAGCTTCGGTTGGGGCGGTAGAGAGGAGACCCAGTACTTC.

This sequence joins TRBV6-2 or TRBV6-3 and TRBJ1-5; D might be TRBD1 (6 bases). Trimming cost V 7 bases and J 2 bases, with 18 bases left between them. CDR1 is MNHEY, CDR2 SVGEGT, per germline. The CDR3 consists of 16 residues. CDR3 nucleotides: TGTGCCAGCAACCAAATCCTCCGACAGGGCAATCAGCCCCAGCATTTT. Translating gives CASNQILRQGNQPQHF.

In this sample, this clonotype turned up many times. The chain joins TRBV10-3 to TRBJ2-1, with 14 bases fitting TRBD2. Germline V gives CDR1 ENHRY, CDR2 SYGVKD. The CDR3 is 15 residues long. Trimming removed 8 bases from V and 7 bases from J; junction bases left unmatched: 7. CDR3 in amino acids: CAIGGTSGSFNEQFF. DNA for the CDR3: TGTGCCATCGGGGGGACTAGCGGGAGTTTTAATGAGCAGTTCTTC.

In its sample, this clonotype was seen a few times. The chain uses TRBV6-2 or TRBV6-3 and TRBJ2-7; 15 bases align to TRBD2. Germline V gives CDR1 MNHEY, CDR2 SVGEGT. This CDR3 spans 16 amino acids. V shed 2 bases and J 5 bases; nucleotides not matched to a gene: 4. CDR3 sequence reads: CASSYIGLAGGNEQYF. CDR3 nucleotides: TGTGCCAGCAGTTACATTGGACTAGCGGGAGGGAACGAGCAGTACTTC.

With regard to this clonotype: This may arise from a read error, as a much more abundant clone is one base away. This sequence joins TRBV11-2 and TRBJ1-2, with D maybe TRBD1 (5 bases). Per the germline V gene, CDR1 is SGHAT and CDR2 is FQNNGV. There are 15 residues in the CDR3. The CDR3 DNA is TGCGCCAGCAGCCAAACCGTCCGGACATGCTATGGCTACACCTTC. Amino acids: CASSQTVRTCYGYTF. Complete variable domain (other parts from reference TRBV11-2 and TRBJ1-2): EAGVAQSPRYKIIEKRQSVAFWCNPISGHATLYWYQQILGQGPKLLIQFQNNGVVDDSQLPKDRFSAERLKGVDSTLKIQPAKLEDSAVYLCASSQTVRTCYGYTFGSGTRLTVV.

This clonotype was detected only a few times. This chain's CDR3 is CASSDGRSHSGANVLTF. CDR3 sequence (DNA): TGTGCCAGCAGCGACGGCAGGTCGCACTCTGGGGCCAACGTCCTGACTTTC. This chain connects TRBV5-6 to TRBJ2-6; D remains unclear. Trimming cost V 4 bases and J 0 bases, with 14 bases left between them. Germline V gives CDR1 SGHDT, CDR2 YYEEEE. The CDR3 has 17 residues.

This clonotype was counted ten times or more. The junction departs from the called germline gene at one end, perhaps through a read error. The gene calls are TRBV28 and TRBJ2-7; D gene unclear. This CDR3 is 15 amino acids long. Germline CDR1 reads MDHEN; CDR2 reads SYDVKM. The CDR3 region is CASSLNPGSPYEQYF. DNA for the CDR3: TGTGCCAGCAGTTTAAATCCGGGCTCTCCCTACGAACAGTACTTC.

The rearrangement links TRBV10-3 to TRBJ2-2, with D possibly TRBD1 on 6 matching bases. Germline CDR1 reads ENHRY; CDR2 reads SYGVKD. This CDR3 has 14 residues. Trimming stripped 11 bases from V and 0 bases from J, with 13 bases between. The CDR3 is CAVGTPSNTGELFF. Written as DNA, the CDR3 is TGTGCCGTGGGGACACCATCGAACACCGGGGAGCTGTTTTTT.

This clonotype was counted many times. V gene TRBV14 combines with J gene TRBJ2-5, with TRBD1 matching 7 bases. CDR3 length: 14 amino acids. In germline, CDR1 is SGHDN, CDR2 FVKESK. With 3 bases clipped from V and 5 bases from J, the junction kept 6 bases outside the gene matches. The CDR3 spells CASSHNRGMETQYF. CDR3 coding DNA: TGTGCCAGCAGCCACAACAGGGGAATGGAGACCCAGTACTTC.

The chain is built from TRBV19 and TRBJ2-3; the match to TRBD2 covers 8 bases. Per germline, CDR1 LNHDA and CDR2 SQIVND (reference sequence). The V segment lost 0 bases and the J segment 0 bases; nucleotides outside the gene matches: 2. The CDR3 loop spans 16 amino acids. The CDR3 region is CASSIDSGGSTDTQYF. The CDR3 DNA is TGTGCCAGTAGTATAGACAGCGGGGGAAGCACAGATACGCAGTATTTT.